Shown below are 12 T cell receptor beta chains from a single sample sequenced in a study of metastatic and nonmetastatic thyroid tumors. Thyroid surgery was performed in patients who had received no treatment beforehand. Using MiXCR, TCRdb reanalyzed the PCR reads. The sample holds about 8,400 clones, 25% to 40% seen once. The sequenced material came from tumor tissue. These receptors all stem from a female donor with papillary thyroid cancer or a benign thyroid nodule (not recorded which). Some clones in this sample may be carry-over from other donors' samples.

This clone occurred a few times. This sequence joins TRBV19 and TRBJ2-7; 8 positions agree with TRBD2. The CDR3 contains 14 residues. Germline CDR1 is LNHDA and CDR2 is SQIVND (reference sequence). J lost 7 bases, V lost 6 bases, and 11 bases had no gene match. In DNA form, the CDR3 reads TGTGCCAGTAGCCCCTATGCGGGAGGTGGTGAGCAGTACTTC. This translates into CASSPYAGGGEQYF.

This clone occurred a few times. This chain's CDR3 is CASSYSLAGVNNEQFF. In DNA form, the CDR3 reads TGTGCCAGCAGTTACTCTCTAGCGGGGGTTAACAATGAGCAGTTCTTC. The V call is TRBV6-2 or TRBV6-3, the J call TRBJ2-1, with 10 bases fitting TRBD2. Germline V gives CDR1 MNHEY, CDR2 SVGEGT. J lost 5 bases, V lost 0 bases, and 4 bases had no gene match. The CDR3 sequence is 16 residues long.

V usage is TRBV6-5 and J usage is TRBJ2-2; D gene ambiguous. CDR3 length: 15 amino acids. Trimming took off 1 base at V and 5 bases at J, with 11 bases between the two ends. Germline V lookup: CDR1 MNHEY, CDR2 SVGAGI. The CDR3 nucleotides read TGTGCCAGCAGTTACTACACCTCTGAGACCGGGGAGCTGTTTTTT. It encodes CASSYYTSETGELFF.

This clone has more than one count but fewer than ten. V is TRBV6-1 and J is TRBJ2-7; no firm D call. CDR1 is MNHNS and CDR2 is SASEGT in the germline V gene. The CDR3 contains 14 residues. The ends were cut back, 5 bases at V and 6 bases at J, with 17 bases in the middle. The DNA for the CDR3 is TGTGCCAGCAGTCTCTATAACCCGGGTCTCGAGCAGTACTTC. It encodes CASSLYNPGLEQYF.

J is TRBJ2-2 and V is TRBV7-2; D is uncertain. The length of the CDR3 is 15 residues. From germline, CDR1 is SGHTA and CDR2 FQGNSA. Trimming cost V 0 bases and J 0 bases, with 5 bases left between them. This CDR3 reads CASSLAIANTGELFF. CDR3 coding DNA: TGTGCCAGCAGCTTAGCAATAGCGAACACCGGGGAGCTGTTTTTT.

This sequence joins TRBV10-3 and TRBJ2-7; D unclear. The CDR3 contains 13 residues. Deletions cut 2 bases from V and 3 bases from J, with 8 bases between. Germline CDR1 is ENHRY and CDR2 is SYGVKD. CDR3 nucleotides: TGTGCCATCAGTGAGAACACCAACTACGAGCAGTACTTC. This codes for CAISENTNYEQYF.

V is TRBV19 and J is TRBJ2-3; a possible D gene is TRBD2 (5 bases). This CDR3 is built from 15 residues. V lost 3 bases and J 0 bases, leaving 10 bases between the germline ends. Germline V gives CDR1 LNHDA, CDR2 SQIVND (reference sequence). This CDR3 is CASSMGAFSTDTQYF. The DNA of the CDR3 is TGTGCCAGTAGTATGGGAGCGTTTAGCACAGATACGCAGTATTTT.

In its sample, this clone was seen a few times. The chain joins TRBV28 to TRBJ1-2, with TRBD1 identical over 9 bases. CDR3 length: 15 amino acids. V was pared by 7 bases and J by 1 base, with 7 bases of the junction left unmatched. Germline loops: CDR1 MDHEN, CDR2 SYDVKM. CDR3 residues: CASIPGDRDNYGYTF. CDR3 nucleotides: TGTGCCAGCATACCTGGGGACAGGGATAACTATGGCTACACCTTC.

The V gene is TRBV11-2, the J gene TRBJ2-2; D is uncertain. V lost 7 bases to trimming and J lost 2 bases, with 17 bases between them. From germline, CDR1 is SGHAT and CDR2 FQNNGV. The CDR3 is made up of 16 amino acids. The CDR3 DNA follows: TGTGCCAGCACCGAAACGACCGGTTCAAACACCGGGGAGCTGTTTTTT. It specifies CASTETTGSNTGELFF.

This clone is termed medium-sized. The V and J genes are TRBV6-2 or TRBV6-3 and TRBJ2-3, with no clear D. The CDR3 has 13 amino acids. Germline V gene sequence: CDR1 MNHEY, CDR2 SVGEGT. The V end was cut by 2 bases, the J end by 1 base, with 4 bases between. The DNA for the CDR3 is TGTGCCAGCAGTTACCCTGGCACAGATACGCAGTATTTT. This sequence encodes CASSYPGTDTQYF.

V is TRBV20-1 and J is TRBJ2-7; 8 bases fit TRBD2. The CDR3 extends over 16 amino acids. Trimming took 0 bases from V and 0 from J; bases not matched to a gene: 7. CDR1 is DFQATT, CDR2 SNEGSKA, per germline (reference sequence). CDR3 sequence reads: CSARDGREGPSYEQYF. The DNA of the CDR3 is TGCAGTGCTAGAGATGGTCGGGAGGGCCCCTCCTACGAGCAGTACTTC.

In its sample, this clone was seen a few times. The chain joins TRBV19 to TRBJ2-1; no clear D gene. CDR1 LNHDA and CDR2 SQIVND come from the germline V gene (reference sequence). This CDR3 comprises 14 residues. V was cut by 8 bases and J by 0 bases, with 11 bases left in between. In DNA form, the CDR3 reads TGTGCCAGTTCCCTCGGAATCTCCTACAATGAGCAGTTCTTC. It is translated as CASSLGISYNEQFF. The whole variable domain, filled in from reference TRBV19 and TRBJ2-1, reads DGGITQSPKYLFRKEGQNVTLSCEQNLNHDAMYWYRQDPGQGLRLIYYSQIVNDFQKGDIAEGYSVSREKKESFPLTVTSAQKNPTAFYLCASSLGISYNEQFFGPGTRLTVL.